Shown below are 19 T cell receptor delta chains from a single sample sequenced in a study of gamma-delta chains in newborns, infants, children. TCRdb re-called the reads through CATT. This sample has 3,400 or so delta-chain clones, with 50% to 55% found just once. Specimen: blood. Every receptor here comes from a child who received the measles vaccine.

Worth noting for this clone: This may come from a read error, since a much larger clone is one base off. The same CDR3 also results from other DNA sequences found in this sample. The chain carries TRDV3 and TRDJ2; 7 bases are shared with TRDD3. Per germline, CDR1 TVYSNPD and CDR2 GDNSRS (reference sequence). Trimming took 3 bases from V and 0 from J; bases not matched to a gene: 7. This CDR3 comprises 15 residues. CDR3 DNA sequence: TGTGCCTTCCGGATACGTAGAGCTTTGACAGCACAACTCTTCTTT. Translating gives CAFRIRRALTAQLFF.

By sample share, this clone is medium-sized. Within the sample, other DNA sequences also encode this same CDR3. CDR3 nucleotides: TGTGCCTGTGACACCGTGGTACTGGGGGATACGCCCTGGGACACCCGACAGATGTTTTTC. Translated, it gives CACDTVVLGDTPWDTRQMFF. The chain recombines TRDV2 with TRDJ3; 13 bases match TRDD3. Germline CDR1 and CDR2: GEAIGNYY and EKD. V trimming: 0 bases; J trimming: 2 bases; junction bases outside the gene matches: 6. The length of the CDR3 is 20 residues.

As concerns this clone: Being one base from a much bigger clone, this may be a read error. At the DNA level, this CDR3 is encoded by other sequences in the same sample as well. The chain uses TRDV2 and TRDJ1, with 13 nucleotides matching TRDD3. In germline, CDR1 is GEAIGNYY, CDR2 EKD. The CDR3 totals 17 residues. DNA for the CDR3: TGTGCCTGCGACACCTTACTGGGGGATACGTACACCGATAAACTCATCTTT. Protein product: CACDTLLGDTYTDKLIF.

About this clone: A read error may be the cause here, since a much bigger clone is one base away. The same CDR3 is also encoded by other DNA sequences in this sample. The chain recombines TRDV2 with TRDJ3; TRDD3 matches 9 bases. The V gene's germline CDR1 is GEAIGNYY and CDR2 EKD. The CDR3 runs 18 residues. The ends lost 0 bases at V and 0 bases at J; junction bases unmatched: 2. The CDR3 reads CACDTGGYSSWDTRQMFF. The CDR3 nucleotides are TGTGCCTGTGACACCGGGGGATACAGCTCCTGGGACACCCGACAGATGTTTTTC.

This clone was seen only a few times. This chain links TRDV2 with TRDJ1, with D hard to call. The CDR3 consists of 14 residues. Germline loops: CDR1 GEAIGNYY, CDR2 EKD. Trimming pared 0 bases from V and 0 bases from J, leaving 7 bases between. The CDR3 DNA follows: TGTGCCTGTGACACCGTTCGGTACACCGATAAACTCATCTTT. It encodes CACDTVRYTDKLIF.

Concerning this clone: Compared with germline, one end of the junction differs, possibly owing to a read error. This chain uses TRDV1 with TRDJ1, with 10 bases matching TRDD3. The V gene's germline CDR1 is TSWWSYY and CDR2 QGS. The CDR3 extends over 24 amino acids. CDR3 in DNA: TGTGCTCTTAGGGAACCTGTGGGGGGTTCCACCTCACCGACTGGGGGATCACTTCTCGATAAACTCATCTTT. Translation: CALREPVGGSTSPTGGSLLDKLIF.

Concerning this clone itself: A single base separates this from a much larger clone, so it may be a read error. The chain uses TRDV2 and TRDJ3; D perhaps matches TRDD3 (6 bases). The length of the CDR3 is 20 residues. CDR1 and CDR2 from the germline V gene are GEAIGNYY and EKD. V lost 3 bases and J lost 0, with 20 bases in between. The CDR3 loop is CACDAAEFGGLSWDTRQMFF. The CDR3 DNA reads TGTGCCTGTGACGCCGCAGAATTTGGGGGTCTCTCCTGGGACACCCGACAGATGTTTTTC.

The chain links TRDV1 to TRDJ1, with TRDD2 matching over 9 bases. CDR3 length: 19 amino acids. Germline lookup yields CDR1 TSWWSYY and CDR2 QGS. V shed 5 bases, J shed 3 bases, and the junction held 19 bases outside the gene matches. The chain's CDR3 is CALGKRGLPTPTGPDKLIF. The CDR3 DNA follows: TGTGCTCTTGGGAAACGGGGCCTTCCTACCCCCACTGGGCCCGATAAACTCATCTTT.

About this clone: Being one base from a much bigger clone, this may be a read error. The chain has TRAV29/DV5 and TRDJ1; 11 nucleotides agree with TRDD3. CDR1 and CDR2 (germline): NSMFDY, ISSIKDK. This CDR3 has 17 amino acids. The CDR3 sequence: CAATHRAHWGISDELIF. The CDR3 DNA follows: TGTGCAGCAACCCATAGGGCCCACTGGGGGATATCCGATGAACTCATCTTT.

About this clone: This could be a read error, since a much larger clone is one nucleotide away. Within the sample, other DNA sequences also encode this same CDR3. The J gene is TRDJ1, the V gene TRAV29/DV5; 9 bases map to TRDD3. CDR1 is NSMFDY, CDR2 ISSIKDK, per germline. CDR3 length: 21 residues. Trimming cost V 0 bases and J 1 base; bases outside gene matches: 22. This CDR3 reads CAASVVVGPVLGESLTDKLIF. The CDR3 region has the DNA TGTGCAGCAAGCGTAGTAGTCGGGCCCGTACTGGGGGAGAGTCTCACCGATAAACTCATCTTT.

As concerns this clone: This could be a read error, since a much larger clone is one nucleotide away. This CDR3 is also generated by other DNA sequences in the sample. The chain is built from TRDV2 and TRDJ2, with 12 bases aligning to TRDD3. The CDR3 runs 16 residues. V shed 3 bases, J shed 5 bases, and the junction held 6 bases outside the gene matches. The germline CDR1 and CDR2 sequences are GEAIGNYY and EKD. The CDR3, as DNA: TGTGCCTGTGACCACGTACTGGGGGATACAACAGCACAACTCTTCTTT. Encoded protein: CACDHVLGDTTAQLFF.

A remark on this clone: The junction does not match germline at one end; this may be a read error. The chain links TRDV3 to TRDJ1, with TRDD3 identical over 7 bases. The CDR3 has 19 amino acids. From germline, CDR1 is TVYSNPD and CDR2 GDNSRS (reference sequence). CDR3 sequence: CAFSLSGGFSPRYTGKLIF. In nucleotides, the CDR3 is TGTGCCTTTAGTCTCTCCGGGGGATTCTCCCCTAGGTACACCGGTAAACTCATCTTT.

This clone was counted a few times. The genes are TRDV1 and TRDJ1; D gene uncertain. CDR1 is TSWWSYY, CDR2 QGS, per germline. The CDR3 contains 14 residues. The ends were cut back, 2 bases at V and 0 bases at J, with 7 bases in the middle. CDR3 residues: CALGEVPYTDKLIF. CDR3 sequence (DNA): TGTGCTCTTGGGGAAGTACCGTACACCGATAAACTCATCTTT.

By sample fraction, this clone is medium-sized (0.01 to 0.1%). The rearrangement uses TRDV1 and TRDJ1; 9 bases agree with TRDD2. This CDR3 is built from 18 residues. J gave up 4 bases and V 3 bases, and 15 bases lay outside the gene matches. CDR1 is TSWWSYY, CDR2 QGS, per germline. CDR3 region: CALGDAFLQVLGDDKLIF. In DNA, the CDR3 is TGTGCTCTTGGGGACGCCTTCCTACAGGTACTGGGTGACGATAAACTCATCTTT.

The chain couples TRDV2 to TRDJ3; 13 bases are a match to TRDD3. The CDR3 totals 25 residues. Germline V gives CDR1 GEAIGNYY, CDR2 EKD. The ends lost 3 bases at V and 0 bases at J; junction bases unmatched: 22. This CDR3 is CACDPLVRTGGYALRTSWDTRQMFF. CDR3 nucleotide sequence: TGTGCCTGTGACCCCTTGGTTCGGACTGGGGGATACGCCTTAAGAACCTCCTGGGACACCCGACAGATGTTTTTC.

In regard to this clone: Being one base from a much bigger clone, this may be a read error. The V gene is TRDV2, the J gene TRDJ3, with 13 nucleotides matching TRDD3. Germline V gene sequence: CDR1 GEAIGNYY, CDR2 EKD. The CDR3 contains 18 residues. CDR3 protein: CAFDTGGYATWDTRQMFF. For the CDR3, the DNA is TGTGCCTTTGACACTGGGGGATACGCGACCTGGGACACCCGACAGATGTTTTTC.

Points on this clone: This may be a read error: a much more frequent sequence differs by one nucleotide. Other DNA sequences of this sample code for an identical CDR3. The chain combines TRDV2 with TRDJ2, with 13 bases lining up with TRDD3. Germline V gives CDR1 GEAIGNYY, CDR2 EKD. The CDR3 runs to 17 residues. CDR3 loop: CACDTLTGGYGAAQLFF. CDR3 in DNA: TGTGCCTGCGACACTCTTACTGGGGGATACGGAGCAGCACAACTCTTCTTT.

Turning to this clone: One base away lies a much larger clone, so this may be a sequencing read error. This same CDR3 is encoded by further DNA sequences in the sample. CDR3 loop: CACDTVTGGYARVGTTDKLIF. CDR3 bases: TGTGCCTGTGACACAGTTACTGGGGGATACGCTCGGGTGGGTACCACCGATAAACTCATCTTT. The chain carries TRDV2 and TRDJ1; 13 nucleotides align to TRDD3. CDR3 length: 21 residues. V lost 1 base and J lost 1; bases outside the gene matches: 17. CDR1 and CDR2 (germline): GEAIGNYY, EKD.

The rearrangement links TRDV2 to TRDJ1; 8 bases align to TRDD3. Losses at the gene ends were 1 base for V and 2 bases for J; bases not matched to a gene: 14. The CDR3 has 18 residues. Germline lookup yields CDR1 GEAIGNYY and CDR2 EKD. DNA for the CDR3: TGTGCCTGTGACACAGCCGGAAGGACTGGGGGCCGGACCGATAAACTCATCTTT. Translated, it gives CACDTAGRTGGRTDKLIF.